These 14 T cell receptor beta chains were sequenced from one sample in a study of cytomegalovirus exposure and HLA in healthy donors. This table comes from immunoSEQ multiplex PCR, and its TCRdb copy is limited to in-frame clones, with some not included. This repertoire shows roughly 270,000 clones, roughly 90% found once; its top ten account for about 0.85%. The specimen sequenced was PBMCs. Receptors were obtained from a young woman in good health and CMV-seronegative.

The CDR3 spells CASSLTARGNTIYF. The CDR3, as DNA: TGTGCCAGCAGCTTGACTGCTCGGGGAAACACCATATATTTT. The genes are TRBV7-8 and TRBJ1-3, with unresolved D. CDR3 size: 14 residues. Trimming stripped 3 bases from V and 4 bases from J, with 10 bases between. Germline CDR1 SGHVS, CDR2 FQNEAQ. Complete variable domain (other parts from reference TRBV7-8 and TRBJ1-3): GAGVSQSPRYKVAKRGQDVALRCDPISGHVSLFWYQQALGQGPEFLTYFQNEAQLDKSGLPSDRFFAERPEGSVSTLKIQRTQQEDSAVYLCASSLTARGNTIYFGEGSWLTVV.

The chain employs TRBV27 and TRBJ1-2; tentative D call: TRBD1 (6 bases). V lost 8 bases and J 2 bases, leaving 18 bases between the germline ends. The CDR3 has 15 amino acids. Germline CDR1 is MNHEY and CDR2 is SMNVEV (reference sequence). Here the CDR3 DNA reads TGTGCCAGCGGCCGGGGTGGACAGACCAACTATGGCTACACCTTC. It yields the protein CASGRGGQTNYGYTF.

This clone was recorded a few times. In nucleotides, the CDR3 is TGTGCCAGTAGTATAGTCCCGGGCACAGATACGCAGTATTTT. It encodes CASSIVPGTDTQYF. The chain is built from TRBV19 and TRBJ2-3; D gene ambiguous. V was shortened by 1 base and J by 1 base, with 6 bases between the two germline ends. Germline V gene sequence: CDR1 LNHDA, CDR2 SQIVND (reference sequence). The CDR3 is 14 residues long.

This chain uses TRBV6-5 with TRBJ1-1, with D perhaps TRBD1 (5 bases). V lost 5 bases to trimming and J lost 5 bases, with 18 bases between them. This CDR3 spans 15 amino acids. Germline CDR1 MNHEY, CDR2 SVGAGI. The CDR3: CASSQSLGRATEAFF. In DNA, the CDR3 is TGTGCCAGCAGTCAATCCTTGGGCAGGGCAACTGAAGCTTTCTTT.

Of note for this clone: Relative to the germline gene, one junction end is altered; a read error may explain this. This chain connects TRBV7-8 to TRBJ2-3; maybe TRBD2 (6 bases). The CDR3 has 16 residues. Germline values: CDR1 SGHVS, CDR2 FQNEAQ. CDR3: CASNLGRRGSTDTQYF. CDR3 bases: TGTGCCAGCAACTTAGGCCGGCGGGGAAGCACAGATACGCAGTATTTT.

The chain carries TRBV5-1 and TRBJ2-2; no definite D call. CDR1 is SGHRS, CDR2 YFSETQ, per germline. Trimming took off 6 bases at V and 3 bases at J, with 12 bases between the two ends. This CDR3 has 14 residues. The CDR3 region has the DNA TGCGCCAGCATCGGCCAGGTGGACACCGGGGAGCTGTTTTTT. Its translation: CASIGQVDTGELFF. Supplemented by reference TRBV5-1 and TRBJ2-2, the full variable domain reads KAGVTQTPRYLIKTRGQQVTLSCSPISGHRSVSWYQQTPGQGLQFLFEYFSETQRNKGNFPGRFSGRQFSNSRSEMNVSTLELGDSALYLCASIGQVDTGELFFGEGSRLTVL.

The CDR3 region is CASSLSTGPATYEQYF. CDR3 in DNA: TGTGCCAGCAGTTTGTCTACAGGGCCCGCTACCTACGAGCAGTACTTC. The gene calls are TRBV27 and TRBJ2-7, with D tentatively TRBD1 (6 bases). Trimming cost V 3 bases and J 2 bases, with 17 bases left between them. CDR1 is MNHEY, CDR2 SMNVEV, per germline (reference sequence). This CDR3 is 16 amino acids long.

The chain is built from TRBV30 and TRBJ2-1; 9 bases map to TRBD2. Unmatched junction bases numbered 9, after V lost 6 bases and J lost 9 bases. Germline CDR1 and CDR2: GTSNPN and SVGIG (reference sequence). The CDR3 extends over 13 amino acids. The CDR3, as DNA: TGTGCCTGTAAAAGCGGGAGGTCTGTTGAGCAGTTCTTC. Translating it yields CACKSGRSVEQFF.

This clone was observed a single time. V usage is TRBV5-1 and J usage is TRBJ2-4, with D unresolved. Deletions cut 0 bases from V and 0 bases from J, with 10 bases between. CDR1 is SGHRS, CDR2 YFSETQ, per germline. The CDR3 runs to 16 residues. Here the CDR3 reads CASSLDDGVAKNIQYF. In DNA, the CDR3 is TGCGCCAGCAGCTTGGACGACGGAGTAGCCAAAAACATTCAGTACTTC.

Worth noting for this clone: The sample carries other DNA sequences with the same CDR3. This chain uses TRBV9 with TRBJ2-7; D may be TRBD1 (5 bases). This CDR3 region has 15 residues. Deletions cut 0 bases from V and 1 base from J, with 11 bases between. CDR1 SGDLS and CDR2 YYNGEE come from the germline V gene. The CDR3 here is CASSVGQGLSYEQYF. Here the CDR3 DNA reads TGTGCCAGCAGCGTAGGGCAGGGCCTTTCCTACGAGCAGTACTTC.

The chain recombines TRBV9 with TRBJ2-1, with 7 bases aligning to TRBD1. CDR1 SGDLS and CDR2 YYNGEE come from the germline V gene. The CDR3 covers 16 residues. The V segment lost 0 bases and the J segment 8 bases; nucleotides outside the gene matches: 11. CDR3 residues: CASSVGVQTGSDEQFF. The DNA for the CDR3 is TGTGCCAGCAGCGTAGGGGTACAGACAGGGTCCGATGAGCAGTTCTTC.

This chain links TRBV5-1 with TRBJ2-7; no firm D call. There are 14 residues in the CDR3. Germline V lookup: CDR1 SGHRS, CDR2 YFSETQ. The V end was cut by 0 bases, the J end by 3 bases, with 10 bases between. The CDR3 spells CASSLDGQNYEQYF. The CDR3 DNA follows: TGCGCCAGCAGCTTGGATGGGCAGAACTACGAGCAGTACTTC.

The table lists this clone with a count of one. This sequence joins TRBV20-1 and TRBJ2-1; no definite D call. The V end lost 8 bases, the J end lost 7 bases, and 9 bases lay between the germline ends. Per the germline V gene, CDR1 is DFQATT and CDR2 is SNEGSKA (reference sequence). The CDR3 length is 10 residues. CDR3 amino acids: CSTTRNEQFF. The CDR3 nucleotides read TGCAGTACCACGAGGAATGAGCAGTTCTTC.

The chain recombines TRBV7-8 with TRBJ2-7; 8 bases match TRBD1. Germline values: CDR1 SGHVS, CDR2 FQNEAQ. With V trimmed by 0 bases and J by 2 bases, 6 bases remained unmatched. The CDR3 contains 16 residues. The DNA of the CDR3 is TGTGCCAGCAGCTTAGCGTGGACAGGGATAACCTACGAGCAGTACTTC. As protein: CASSLAWTGITYEQYF.